Below, one TCR beta chain is given with its context. The antigen remains unidentified. This sample is drawn from a study of T cell repertoires in cytomegalovirus infection. Study background: TCR beta signatures that were public indicated CMV infection and matching HLA type.

A single record per CDR3 protein comes from TCRdb applying MiXCR to the reads. The table includes about 180,000 distinct CDR3 sequences, approximately 15% detected once. V lost 0 bases to trimming and J lost 1 base, with 7 bases between them. CDR1 is DFQATT and CDR2 is SNEGSKA in the germline V gene (reference sequence). The CDR3 extends over 13 amino acids. The study's findings and limits: The cumulative frequency of public TCR beta families identified carriers of CMV plus the relevant HLA. CMV-specific TCR beta clonotypes restricted by HLA-C dominated the ex vivo response.

This chain joins TRBV20-1 and TRBJ2-7; unclear D gene. Source material: PBMCs. The receptor comes from a human donor in good health (CMV status not recorded). Some clones in this sample may be carry-over from other donors' samples. CDR3 residues: CSARDLGSYEQYF. In DNA form, the CDR3 reads TGCAGTGCTAGAGATCTTGGGTCCTACGAGCAGTACTTC.